The 18 T cell receptor beta chains given below trace back to one sample, sequenced in a study of HIV-infected patients and healthy controls. All unsorted peripheral T cells were captured because whole blood was used without fractionation. Reverse transcription used around 500 ng RNA and constant-region primers for alpha and beta. Each of the alpha and beta chains got its own library through chain-specific third strand synthesis with indices. One entry per CDR3 protein, called by TCRdb with MiXCR from the 5' RACE reads. The sample yields 12,000 or so distinct CDR3 sequences, under 6.5% seen once. Sequenced input: blood. These receptors were taken from an adult in good health.

This clonotype was recorded many times. This chain links TRBV7-8 with TRBJ2-7; the match to TRBD1 covers 9 bases. CDR3 size: 15 residues. The V gene end was trimmed by 3 bases and the J gene end by 2 bases; junction bases not matched to a gene: 5. Per the germline V gene, CDR1 is SGHVS and CDR2 is FQNEAQ. CDR3 nucleotides: TGTGCCAGCAGCTTGGAGGGACAGGGACCCTACGAGCAGTACTTC. Protein: CASSLEGQGPYEQYF.

In its sample, this clonotype ranks as medium-sized. The V and J genes are TRBV6-1 and TRBJ1-5; tentative D call: TRBD1 (5 bases). From germline, CDR1 is MNHNS and CDR2 SASEGT. This CDR3 contains 13 residues. Trimming pared 7 bases from V and 7 bases from J, leaving 14 bases between. The CDR3 loop reads CASTPQVLQPQHF. In DNA, the CDR3 is TGTGCCAGCACCCCACAGGTTCTACAGCCCCAGCATTTT.

Ten or more counts support this clonotype. V is TRBV4-2 and J is TRBJ1-1; D is unresolved. The V end lost 3 bases, the J end lost 4 bases, and 6 bases lay between the germline ends. In germline, CDR1 is LGHNA, CDR2 YNFKEQ. This CDR3 is 12 amino acids long. This CDR3 reads CASSHWGTEAFF. As DNA, the CDR3 is TGTGCCAGCAGCCATTGGGGCACTGAAGCTTTCTTT.

This clonotype was observed many times. The chain links TRBV25-1 to TRBJ2-5; either TRBD1 or TRBD2 may fit D (5 bases each). Germline CDR1 MGHDK, CDR2 SYGVNS. V was clipped by 2 bases and J by 7 bases, with 11 bases between them. This CDR3 spans 13 amino acids. The CDR3 bases are TGTGCCAGCAGTGAACCCGGGGCCGGGACCCAGTACTTC. This sequence encodes CASSEPGAGTQYF.

Many counts were recorded for this clonotype. The chain links TRBV13 to TRBJ2-2, with D unresolved. The V gene lost 1 base and the J gene lost 5 bases, with 11 bases spanning the gap. This CDR3 has 15 residues. CDR1 and CDR2 (germline): PRHDT, FYEKMQ (reference sequence). The CDR3 here is CASSLVLVNTGELFF. In DNA form, the CDR3 reads TGTGCCAGCAGCTTAGTCCTCGTAAATACCGGGGAGCTGTTTTTT.

There are many counts of this clonotype. The chain links TRBV5-5 to TRBJ2-7; perhaps D is TRBD1 or TRBD2 (6 bases each). CDR3 length: 15 amino acids. CDR1 is SGHKS and CDR2 is YYEKEE in the germline V gene (reference sequence). V was shortened by 0 bases and J by 0 bases, with 10 bases between the two germline ends. Here the CDR3 DNA reads TGTGCCAGCAGCTTGGGGGGGGCCCTCTCCTACGAGCAGTACTTC. The encoded protein is CASSLGGALSYEQYF.

This clonotype is labeled medium-sized (0.01 to 0.1%). This sequence joins TRBV7-9 and TRBJ1-1; 10 bases are a match to TRBD1. CDR1 is SEHNR and CDR2 is FQNEAQ in the germline V gene (reference sequence). V shed 6 bases, J shed 10 bases, and the junction held 5 bases outside the gene matches. This CDR3 contains 12 residues. CDR3 nucleotides: TGTGCCAGCAGATCAGACAGGGGGCCAGCTTTCTTT. It is translated as CASRSDRGPAFF.

In its sample, this clonotype was seen many times. This chain joins TRBV5-1 and TRBJ1-2; tentatively, D is TRBD1 (6 bases). The CDR3 spans 16 residues. Germline V gene data show CDR1 as SGHRS and CDR2 as YFSETQ. V was shortened by 0 bases and J by 4 bases, with 16 bases between the two germline ends. The DNA of the CDR3 is TGCGCCAGCAGCTTGGCCGGGACACCGAAGAGCTATGGCTACACCTTC. Its protein product is CASSLAGTPKSYGYTF.

In its sample, this clonotype was seen many times. This sequence joins TRBV7-9 and TRBJ2-7; 7 bases agree with TRBD1. This CDR3 comprises 13 residues. The ends lost 3 bases at V and 12 bases at J; junction bases unmatched: 11. Germline V gene sequence: CDR1 SEHNR, CDR2 FQNEAQ (reference sequence). Here the CDR3 reads CASSFDPDRDLYF. CDR3 DNA: TGTGCCAGCAGCTTCGACCCAGACAGGGATCTGTACTTC.

By share of the sample, this clonotype is medium-sized. The chain has TRBV2 and TRBJ2-1, with D possibly matching TRBD1 (5 bases). The germline V gene has CDR1 SNHLY and CDR2 FYNNEI. V lost 0 bases to trimming and J lost 3 bases, with 12 bases between them. The CDR3 has 16 residues. Here the CDR3 DNA reads TGTGCCAGCAGTGAAGCGCGATCAGGGTTCTACAATGAGCAGTTCTTC. Protein product: CASSEARSGFYNEQFF.

This clonotype is medium-sized by share. This chain uses TRBV6-1 with TRBJ1-1, with D perhaps matching TRBD1 (6 bases). The CDR3 has 15 amino acids. V gave up 6 bases and J gave up 1 base, with 15 bases separating them. Looked up from germline, CDR1 is MNHNS and CDR2 is SASEGT. Here the CDR3 reads CASRAGSRGNTEAFF. CDR3 DNA sequence: TGTGCCAGCAGGGCCGGGTCCAGGGGGAACACTGAAGCTTTCTTT.

Ten or more counts support this clonotype. This chain uses TRBV19 with TRBJ1-5, with D possibly TRBD1 on 6 matching bases. The CDR3 spans 17 residues. Germline V lookup: CDR1 LNHDA, CDR2 SQIVND (reference sequence). V lost 1 base and J lost 0, with 13 bases in between. CDR3 nucleotide sequence: TGTGCCAGTAGTATAGGTCGGGGGGCGGATAGCAATCAGCCCCAGCATTTT. Translation: CASSIGRGADSNQPQHF.

The sample holds many counts of this clonotype. CDR3: CATSGGKGYSTDTQYF. Here the CDR3 DNA reads TGTGCCACCAGCGGGGGGAAGGGCTATAGCACAGATACGCAGTATTTT. This sequence joins TRBV15 and TRBJ2-3; TRBD2 is a possible D gene (6 bases). The germline V gene encodes CDR1 LNHNV and CDR2 YYDKDF (reference sequence). The V gene lost 5 bases and the J gene lost 0 bases, with 15 bases spanning the gap. The CDR3 spans 16 residues.

There are many counts of this clonotype. The chain has TRBV11-2 and TRBJ1-1; D might be TRBD1 (5 bases). The CDR3 length is 15 residues. Trimming left V 1 base short and J 7 bases short, with 16 bases between. Per germline, CDR1 SGHAT and CDR2 FQNNGV. The CDR3 sequence is CASSLVGDSNREAFF. As DNA, the CDR3 is TGTGCCAGCAGCTTAGTAGGGGACTCTAATCGTGAAGCTTTCTTT.

This clonotype was detected ten times or more. This chain uses TRBV11-2 with TRBJ1-2; 7 bases map to TRBD1. Trimming at V came to 2 bases and at J to 3 bases, leaving 6 bases not matched to a gene. This CDR3 region has 15 residues. CDR1 and CDR2 from the germline V gene are SGHAT and FQNNGV. CDR3 amino acids: CASSLTDRAYYGYTF. CDR3 DNA: TGTGCCAGCAGCTTAACAGACAGGGCGTACTATGGCTACACCTTC.

This clonotype is categorized as medium-sized. CDR3 loop: CSAGRGGRGSSSNQPQHF. CDR3 DNA: TGCAGTGCTGGAAGGGGGGGGCGCGGGTCAAGTAGCAATCAGCCCCAGCATTTT. The V call is TRBV20-1, the J call TRBJ1-5; possibly TRBD1 for D (6 bases). V lost 5 bases and J 0 bases, leaving 23 bases between the germline ends. The CDR3 has 18 amino acids. The germline gives CDR1 DFQATT, CDR2 SNEGSKA (reference sequence).

By frequency in the sample, this clonotype is medium-sized (0.01 to 0.1%). The chain has TRBV24-1 and TRBJ2-3; TRBD1 is a possible D gene (5 bases). Looked up from germline, CDR1 is KGHDR and CDR2 is SFDVKD. The CDR3 is 15 residues long. The germline V and J ends were trimmed by 7 bases and 2 bases, with 15 bases remaining between them. DNA of the CDR3: TGTGCCACCAGCCAGCATTCGACAGCCACAGATACGCAGTATTTT. Residues: CATSQHSTATDTQYF.

Ten or more counts support this clonotype. The DNA for the CDR3 is TGTGCCAGTAGTAAGCTGGGTCCGTACTCCTACGAGCAGTACTTC. Translating gives CASSKLGPYSYEQYF. The genes are TRBV19 and TRBJ2-7; D remains unclear. Germline V lookup: CDR1 LNHDA, CDR2 SQIVND (reference sequence). V lost 4 bases and J lost 0, with 13 bases in between. This CDR3 has 15 residues.